The TCR beta chain under discussion was sequenced for a study of T cell responses to AZD1222 COVID-19 vaccine. Germline CDR1 is WNHNN and CDR2 is SYGVQD (reference sequence). The CDR3 is made up of 14 amino acids. Trimming removed 4 bases from V and 2 bases from J, with 9 bases in between. General study points: Most donors were white British, females outnumbered males, and clonal diversity was possibly underestimated. Baseline antibody screening turned up just 6 or 7 seropositive AZD1222 recipients. Unmutated variant regions are reportedly targeted by nearly half of spike-specific TCRs.

Regarding this clone: Its antigen remains unidentified.

Using immunoSEQ multiplex PCR, the repertoire was profiled, and TCRdb retains in-frame clones only, with some absent. Of 100,000 to 150,000 clones in the sample, more than 70% are singletons; the top ten hold about 4.3%. The V call is TRBV10-1, the J call TRBJ1-5, with D hard to call. The sample here was peripheral blood, taken 28 days after the second AZD1222 dose. The sequence derives from an adult who received the AZD1222 COVID-19 vaccine. The DNA of the CDR3 is TGCGCCAGCAGTGCTGGGGATGGCAATCAGCCCCAGCATTTT. It codes for CASSAGDGNQPQHF.